Following are 21 T cell receptor beta chains from one sample sequenced in a study of control samples from healthy donors and cancer patients. TCRdb keeps only in-frame clones here, not all; method: immunoSEQ multiplex PCR. This table holds some 87,000 clones, around 91% found once. The specimen sequenced was blood. The receptors stem from a man younger than 40 in good health.

This chain uses TRBV23-1 with TRBJ2-5, with 10 nucleotides matching TRBD1. TRBV23-1 counts as an open reading frame of uncertain function. Losses at the gene ends were 7 bases for V and 3 bases for J; bases not matched to a gene: 5. The length of the CDR3 is 14 residues. The CDR3 DNA reads TGCGCCAGCACCCCAGGGACAGGGGAAGAGACCCAGTACTTC. It encodes CASTPGTGEETQYF.

The chain uses TRBV6-1 and TRBJ2-5, with D uncertain. The germline V and J ends were trimmed by 3 bases and 2 bases, with 13 bases remaining between them. CDR1 is MNHNS, CDR2 SASEGT, per germline. This CDR3 region has 15 residues. DNA of the CDR3: TGTGCCAGCAGTGACCTTGGCAGCCCTCAAGAGACCCAGTACTTC. Its translation is CASSDLGSPQETQYF.

The J gene is TRBJ2-3, the V gene TRBV5-6, with unresolved D. The CDR3 totals 14 residues. V was cut by 0 bases and J by 1 base, with 6 bases left in between. Germline CDR1 and CDR2: SGHDT and YYEEEE. DNA of the CDR3: TGTGCCAGCAGCTTGGCGTGGGGCACAGATACGCAGTATTTT. This sequence encodes CASSLAWGTDTQYF.

This chain joins TRBV5-4 and TRBJ2-1; 7 nucleotides agree with TRBD2. CDR1 is SGHNT and CDR2 is YYREEE in the germline V gene (reference sequence). Unmatched junction bases numbered 10, after V lost 5 bases and J lost 5 bases. This CDR3 is 15 amino acids long. The CDR3 DNA sequence: TGTGCCAGCAGACCGAGCCGAGCGGGGCACAATGAGCAGTTCTTC. It encodes CASRPSRAGHNEQFF.

The J gene is TRBJ1-3, the V gene TRBV5-6, with D possibly matching TRBD1 (6 bases). This CDR3 has 14 amino acids. The germline V and J ends were trimmed by 2 bases and 4 bases, with 10 bases remaining between them. Germline CDR1 SGHDT, CDR2 YYEEEE. The CDR3 protein is CASSLRGRGNTIYF. The CDR3 region has the DNA TGTGCCAGCAGCTTACGGGGGCGAGGAAACACCATATATTTT. The whole variable domain, filled in from reference TRBV5-6 and TRBJ1-3, reads DAGVTQSPTHLIKTRGQQVTLRCSPKSGHDTVSWYQQALGQGPQFIFQYYEEEERQRGNFPDRFSGHQFPNYSSELNVNALLLGDSALYLCASSLRGRGNTIYFGEGSWLTVV.

The J gene is TRBJ1-1, the V gene TRBV4-2; perhaps TRBD1 as D (5 bases). From germline, CDR1 is LGHNA and CDR2 YNFKEQ. Trimming shortened V by 0 bases and J by 5 bases, and 16 bases separated the two germline ends. CDR3 length: 16 amino acids. The CDR3 loop is CASSQDQGGPRTEAFF. The CDR3 region has the DNA TGTGCCAGCAGCCAAGATCAGGGAGGTCCAAGGACTGAAGCTTTCTTT.

This clone was observed once. The rearrangement uses TRBV6-2 or TRBV6-3 and TRBJ2-6; tentative D call: TRBD2 (5 bases). This CDR3 comprises 14 residues. Trimming left V 5 bases short and J 4 bases short, with 9 bases between. Germline assignment: CDR1 MNHEY and CDR2 SVGEGT. CDR3 residues: CASSQPGGANVLTF. In DNA, the CDR3 is TGTGCCAGCAGTCAACCGGGAGGGGCCAACGTCCTGACTTTC.

J is TRBJ2-5 and V is TRBV25-1; TRBD2 agrees at 7 bases. This CDR3 region has 14 residues. Per germline, CDR1 MGHDK and CDR2 SYGVNS. The trim removed 6 bases at V and 5 bases at J, leaving 9 bases unmatched. The CDR3 reads CASRKVTSEETQYF. The DNA of the CDR3 is TGTGCCAGCAGGAAGGTAACTAGCGAGGAGACCCAGTACTTC.

The chain combines TRBV19 with TRBJ2-2; no reliable D call. Germline CDR1 reads LNHDA; CDR2 reads SQIVND (reference sequence). Trimming took 4 bases from V and 4 from J, leaving 10 bases between them. This CDR3 comprises 14 residues. The CDR3, as DNA: TGTGCCAGTAGTACCCGAATGGGCACCGGGGAGCTGTTTTTT. This gives the protein CASSTRMGTGELFF.

The chain links TRBV4-1 to TRBJ2-6, with D possibly being TRBD2 (6 bases). Per the germline V gene, CDR1 is MGHRA and CDR2 is YSYEKL. The length of the CDR3 is 19 residues. Trimming took 0 bases from V and 0 from J, leaving 15 bases between them. As DNA, the CDR3 is TGCGCCAGCAGCCAAGATGCGGGGAAGTCACTCTCTGGGGCCAACGTCCTGACTTTC. This codes for CASSQDAGKSLSGANVLTF.

This chain joins TRBV10-1 and TRBJ2-3; either TRBD1 or TRBD2 may supply D (5 bases each). The germline V and J ends were trimmed by 11 bases and 1 base, with 13 bases remaining between them. The CDR3 consists of 13 residues. The germline CDR1 and CDR2 sequences are WNHNN and SYGVQD (reference sequence). The CDR3 here is CAAPGPCTDTQYF. The CDR3 DNA is TGCGCCGCCCCGGGACCTTGCACAGATACGCAGTATTTT.

This chain uses TRBV12-3 or TRBV12-4 with TRBJ1-1, with no clear D. CDR3 size: 10 residues. Deletions cut 8 bases from V and 5 bases from J, with 6 bases between. The CDR3: CASGVTEAFF. The CDR3 DNA sequence: TGTGCCAGCGGCGTAACTGAAGCTTTCTTT.

V and J are TRBV29-1 and TRBJ1-1; perhaps TRBD1 as D (5 bases). Trimming shortened V by 3 bases and J by 4 bases, and 12 bases separated the two germline ends. The length of the CDR3 is 13 residues. Germline values: CDR1 SQVTM, CDR2 ANQGSEA. CDR3: CSVEFKRGTEAFF. CDR3 nucleotide sequence: TGCAGCGTTGAGTTTAAGAGGGGCACTGAAGCTTTCTTT.

This clone appeared once. The genes are TRBV5-1 and TRBJ2-3; 8 nucleotides line up with TRBD2. This CDR3 spans 15 amino acids. J lost 1 base, V lost 6 bases, and 7 bases had no gene match. In germline, CDR1 is SGHRS, CDR2 YFSETQ. The DNA of the CDR3 is TGCGCCAGCACCCCGGGGGGGTTGGGCACAGATACGCAGTATTTT. Protein product: CASTPGGLGTDTQYF.

J is TRBJ1-3 and V is TRBV10-3; D unresolved. The CDR3 is made up of 16 amino acids. V dropped 2 bases and J dropped 4 bases, with 15 bases sitting between them. Looked up from germline, CDR1 is ENHRY and CDR2 is SYGVKD. CDR3 loop: CAISEVQALGGNTIYF. In DNA, the CDR3 is TGTGCCATCAGTGAGGTTCAAGCCTTGGGAGGAAACACCATATATTTT.

The genes are TRBV7-9 and TRBJ2-5; D remains unclear. The CDR3 extends over 12 amino acids. The V gene's germline CDR1 is SEHNR and CDR2 FQNEAQ (reference sequence). The V gene lost 1 base and the J gene lost 5 bases, with 5 bases spanning the gap. The CDR3: CASSLGAETQYF. The CDR3 DNA is TGTGCCAGCAGCTTAGGTGCTGAGACCCAGTACTTC.

The gene calls are TRBV5-5 and TRBJ1-3; D unresolved. The CDR3 is made up of 14 amino acids. The V and J ends lost 4 bases and 1 base respectively, with 9 bases between them. Germline V gene sequence: CDR1 SGHKS, CDR2 YYEKEE (reference sequence). The CDR3 DNA follows: TGTGCCAGCAGCCTAGCTGATTCTGGAAACACCATATATTTT. Protein sequence: CASSLADSGNTIYF.

The chain carries TRBV7-9 and TRBJ1-1, with D possibly TRBD1 on 6 matching bases. Germline V gives CDR1 SEHNR, CDR2 FQNEAQ (reference sequence). The CDR3 is 15 amino acids. The germline V and J ends were trimmed by 5 bases and 4 bases, with 17 bases remaining between them. Here the CDR3 reads CASSLAGGAPTEAFF. The CDR3 bases are TGTGCCAGCAGCCTCGCCGGGGGGGCACCCACTGAAGCTTTCTTT.

This chain joins TRBV5-1 and TRBJ2-3; 9 bases align to TRBD2. CDR3 length: 16 residues. The germline V gene encodes CDR1 SGHRS and CDR2 YFSETQ. After removal of 0 bases from V and 3 bases from J, the junction contained 5 bases not matched to a gene. The CDR3 is CASSLEGSGGTDTQYF. The CDR3 coding sequence is TGCGCCAGCAGCTTGGAAGGTAGCGGGGGAACAGATACGCAGTATTTT.

The gene calls are TRBV3-1 (or the pseudogene TRBV3-2) and TRBJ1-3; weak D call: TRBD1 (5 bases). Looked up from germline, CDR1 is LGHDT and CDR2 is YNNKEL (reference sequence). This CDR3 comprises 16 residues. With 1 base removed from V and 4 bases from J, the gap between germline ends came to 14 bases. The CDR3 DNA is TGTGCCAGCAGCCAAGTTCCGGGGACGCAAGGAAACACCATATATTTT. Amino acids: CASSQVPGTQGNTIYF.

V gene TRBV6-5 combines with J gene TRBJ2-3; D gene unclear. Between the trimmed V and J ends, which lost 7 bases and 4 bases, there was a span of 9 bases. The CDR3 spans 12 residues. The germline gives CDR1 MNHEY, CDR2 SVGAGI. The CDR3 region has the DNA TGTGCCAGCAAAGCATTCCCAGATACGCAGTATTTT. Its protein product is CASKAFPDTQYF.